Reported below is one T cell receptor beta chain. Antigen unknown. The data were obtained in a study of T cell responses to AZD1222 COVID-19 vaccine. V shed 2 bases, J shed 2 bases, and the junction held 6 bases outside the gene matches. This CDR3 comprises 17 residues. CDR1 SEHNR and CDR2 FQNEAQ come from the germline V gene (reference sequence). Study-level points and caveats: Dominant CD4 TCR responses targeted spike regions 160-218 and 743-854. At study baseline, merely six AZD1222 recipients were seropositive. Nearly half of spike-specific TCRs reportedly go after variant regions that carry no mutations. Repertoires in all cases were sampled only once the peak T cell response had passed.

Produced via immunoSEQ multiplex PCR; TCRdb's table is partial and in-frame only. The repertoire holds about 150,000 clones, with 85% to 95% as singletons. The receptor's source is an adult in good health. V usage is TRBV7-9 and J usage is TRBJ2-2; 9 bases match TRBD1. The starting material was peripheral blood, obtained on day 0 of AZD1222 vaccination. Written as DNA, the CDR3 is TGTGCCAGCAGCTTACCGGGACAGGGAAGAAACACCGGGGAGCTGTTTTTT. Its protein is CASSLPGQGRNTGELFF.